This T cell receptor (beta chain) stems from a study of cytomegalovirus exposure and HLA in healthy donors. Primers: 60 Vbeta forward and 13 Jbeta reverse. Method: immunoSEQ multiplex PCR; TCRdb's copy keeps in-frame clones and lacks some. The sample yields some 97,000 clones, about 77% seen once. Study-wide findings and caveats: Most TCR sequences were uncommon, yet certain public TCRs appeared in many donors. Cytomegalovirus-associated status was assigned to 164 TCR beta chains. Presence/absence analyses assumed roughly uniform sequencing depth across donors, which may not hold.

As to this clone: Its antigen is not identified.

The clonotype comes from a woman under 30 in good health and CMV-seropositive. The sample consisted of PBMCs.

The CDR3 DNA follows: TGCAGCGTGAGCGGGACGCTCGGCTATGGCTACACCTTC. This codes for CSVSGTLGYGYTF. The rearrangement links TRBV29-1 to TRBJ1-2; the D gene is possibly TRBD1 (5 bases). This CDR3 has 13 residues. Germline CDR1 reads SQVTM; CDR2 reads ANQGSEA. V lost 6 bases and J 4 bases, leaving 15 bases between the germline ends.